This T cell receptor (beta chain) was retrieved from a study of T cell responses to AZD1222 COVID-19 vaccine. Broader study findings: Dominant at 160-218 and 743-854, vaccine-associated CD4 TCRs also spanned spike. There were mostly white British donors and more females than males, and clonal diversity was possibly underestimated.

Doses given second, at about 4 or about 12 weeks, were pooled. This table comes from immunoSEQ multiplex PCR, and its TCRdb copy is limited to in-frame clones, with some not included. The sample consists of roughly 200,000 clones, roughly nine tenths of them appearing once. This CDR3 spans 18 amino acids. The germline CDR1 and CDR2 sequences are SGHRS and YFSETQ. V dropped 4 bases and J dropped 0 bases, with 17 bases sitting between them. Worth noting for this clone: Its target is not known.

Sequenced material: peripheral blood, taken 28 days after the second AZD1222 dose. This rearrangement joins TRBV5-1 to TRBJ2-6, with TRBD1 as a possible D gene (5 bases). The source is an adult who received the AZD1222 COVID-19 vaccine. The CDR3 sequence: CASSPTQVTNSGANVLTF. CDR3 bases: TGCGCCAGCAGCCCAACACAGGTTACTAACTCTGGGGCCAACGTCCTGACTTTC.